This T cell receptor (beta chain) stems from a study of T cells in Graves' hyperthyroidism and ophthalmopathy. Study-wide results and caveats: The majority of expanded thyroid clonotypes above 0.001 also appeared in blood.

V lost 5 bases, J lost 6 bases, and 9 bases stayed unmatched. Looked up from germline, CDR1 is SGHAT and CDR2 is FQNNGV. The CDR3 has 17 residues. This clonotype was seen repeatedly, ten times or more. Its antigen is currently unknown. Researchers took RNA transcripts and amplified the TCR beta CDR3 regions from them. TCR CDR3 regions were first amplified by RT-PCR with HTBI primers. TCRdb re-called the multiplex PCR reads with MiXCR, one entry per CDR3 protein. Of 600,000 to 900,000 distinct CDR3 sequences listed, around 15% are singletons. The sequence derives from a man between 18 and 29 years old with Graves' hyperthyroidism. Sequencing was carried out using blood. The rearrangement joins TRBV11-2 to TRBJ2-2; 13 bases agree with TRBD2. This chain's CDR3 is CASSRTSGRVLSGELFF. The CDR3 DNA follows: TGTGCCAGCAGCCGGACTAGCGGGAGAGTACTGTCCGGGGAGCTGTTTTTT. The complete variable domain, with remaining parts taken from reference TRBV11-2 and TRBJ2-2, reads EAGVAQSPRYKIIEKRQSVAFWCNPISGHATLYWYQQILGQGPKLLIQFQNNGVVDDSQLPKDRFSAERLKGVDSTLKIQPAKLEDSAVYLCASSRTSGRVLSGELFFGEGSRLTVL.